This TCR beta chain is from a study of blood T cell repertoires in COVID-19. Authors' analysis steps: Reference gene primer amplification gave estimated nucleated cell counts. Libraries were prepared by immunoSEQ multiplex PCR; TCRdb keeps only in-frame clonotypes and omits some of them. Clone size and the V and J calls come from that table; the DNA yielded D and trimming. The sample has 120,000 or so clones, around 88% seen once. Germline loops: CDR1 DFQATT, CDR2 SNEGSKA (reference sequence). This CDR3 region has 11 residues. V usage is TRBV20-1 and J usage is TRBJ2-7, with 8 bases matching TRBD2. The sequenced material came from peripheral blood. The TCR was taken from a woman in her 50s with active or convalescent COVID-19. The CDR3 nucleotides read TGCGGACCCGGGGGGGAGGCTGAGCAGTACTTC. As protein: CGPGGEAEQYF.